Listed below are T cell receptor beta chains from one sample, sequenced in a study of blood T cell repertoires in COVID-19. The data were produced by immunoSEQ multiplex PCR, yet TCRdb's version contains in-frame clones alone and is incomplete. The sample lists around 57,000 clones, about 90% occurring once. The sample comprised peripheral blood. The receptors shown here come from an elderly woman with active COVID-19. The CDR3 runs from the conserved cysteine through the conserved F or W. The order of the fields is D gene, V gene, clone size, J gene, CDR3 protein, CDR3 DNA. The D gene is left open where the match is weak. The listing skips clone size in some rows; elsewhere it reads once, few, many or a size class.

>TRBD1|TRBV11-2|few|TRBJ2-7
CASSPDRISYEQYF
TGTGCCAGCAGCCCGGACAGGATCTCCTACGAGCAGTACTTC
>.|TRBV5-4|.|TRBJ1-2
CASSLAGRVRYGYTF
TGTGCCAGCAGCTTGGCCGGCAGGGTCCGCTATGGCTACACCTTC
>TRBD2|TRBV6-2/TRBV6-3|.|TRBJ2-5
CASSYWTSGGSQETQYF
TGTGCCAGCAGTTACTGGACTAGCGGGGGGAGCCAAGAGACCCAGTACTTC
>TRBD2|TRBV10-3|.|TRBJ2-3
CAISESWTRADTQYF
TGTGCCATCAGTGAGTCGTGGACTAGGGCAGATACGCAGTATTTT
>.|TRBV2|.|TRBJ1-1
CASSVQEGTEAFF
TGTGCCAGCAGTGTACAGGAGGGGACTGAAGCTTTCTTT
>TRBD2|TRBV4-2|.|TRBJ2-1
CASSQTPSGAYNEQFF
TGTGCCAGCAGCCAAACCCCTAGCGGGGCATACAATGAGCAGTTCTTC
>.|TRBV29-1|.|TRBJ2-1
CSVRPQEVADYNEQFF
TGCAGCGTCCGACCCCAGGAGGTAGCGGACTACAATGAGCAGTTCTTC
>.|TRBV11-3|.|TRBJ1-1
CASSWRRGTEAFF
TGTGCCAGCAGCTGGCGGAGGGGCACTGAAGCTTTCTTT
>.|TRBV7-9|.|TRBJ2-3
CASSSRSDTQYF
TGTGCCAGCAGCTCGAGGTCAGATACGCAGTATTTT
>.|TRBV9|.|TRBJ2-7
CASSVNQDEQYF
TGTGCCAGCAGCGTAAATCAGGACGAGCAGTACTTC
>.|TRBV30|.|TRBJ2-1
CAWSVGGPNEQFF
TGTGCCTGGAGTGTGGGGGGGCCCAATGAGCAGTTCTTC
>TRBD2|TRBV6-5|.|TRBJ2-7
CASSQRGGLEQYF
TGTGCCAGCAGTCAACGGGGGGGCCTAGAGCAGTACTTC
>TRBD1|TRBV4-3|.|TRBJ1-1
CASSQVFITTGETEAFF
TGCGCCAGCAGCCAAGTATTTATTACGACAGGGGAGACTGAAGCTTTCTTT
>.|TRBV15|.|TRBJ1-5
CATSRSLSNQPQHF
TGTGCCACCAGCAGATCTCTTAGCAATCAGCCCCAGCATTTT
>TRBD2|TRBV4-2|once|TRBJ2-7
CASSLGSSGAYEQYF
TGTGCCAGCAGCCTAGGGTCTAGCGGGGCCTACGAGCAGTACTTC
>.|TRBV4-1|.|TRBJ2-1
CASSQAGPNEQFF
TGCGCCAGCAGCCAGGCGGGGCCCAATGAGCAGTTCTTC
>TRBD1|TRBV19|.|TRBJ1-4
CASSRTGSNEKLFF
TGTGCCAGTAGTAGGACAGGGTCTAATGAAAAACTGTTTTTT
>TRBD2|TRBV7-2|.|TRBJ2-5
CASSWQRGGQETQYF
TGTGCCAGCAGCTGGCAGCGGGGGGGACAAGAGACCCAGTACTTC
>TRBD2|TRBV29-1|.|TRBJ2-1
CSVGRTSSVDEQFF
TGCAGCGTTGGAAGGACTAGCTCTGTCGATGAGCAGTTCTTC
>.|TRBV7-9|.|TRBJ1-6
CASSLRQNNSPLHF
TGTGCCAGCAGCTTAAGACAGAATAATTCACCCCTCCACTTT
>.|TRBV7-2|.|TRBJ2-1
CASSKQLGPGSEQFF
TGTGCCAGCAGCAAACAATTGGGACCCGGGAGTGAGCAGTTCTTC
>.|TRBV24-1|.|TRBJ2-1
CATSDVQGRSYNEQFF
TGTGCCACCAGTGATGTACAGGGCCGCTCCTACAATGAGCAGTTCTTC
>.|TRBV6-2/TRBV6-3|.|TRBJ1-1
CASSYSGRREAFF
TGTGCCAGCAGTTACTCGGGGCGAAGAGAAGCTTTCTTT
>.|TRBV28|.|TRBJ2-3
CASMQGSTDTQYF
TGTGCCAGCATGCAGGGTAGCACAGATACGCAGTATTTT
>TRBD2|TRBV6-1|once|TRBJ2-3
CASSEASLAGGGDTQYF
TGTGCCAGCAGTGAAGCCTCACTAGCGGGGGGTGGAGATACGCAGTATTTT
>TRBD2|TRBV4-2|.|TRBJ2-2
CASSQHFRGGSGGELFF
TGTGCCAGCAGCCAGCACTTTCGCGGGGGGAGCGGCGGGGAGCTGTTTTTT
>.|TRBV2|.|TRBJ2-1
CASSVSAGAGNNEQFF
TGTGCCAGCAGCGTCTCGGCCGGAGCGGGTAACAATGAGCAGTTCTTC
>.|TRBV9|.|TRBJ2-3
CASSVGTRADTQYF
TGTGCCAGCAGCGTAGGCACTAGGGCAGATACGCAGTATTTT
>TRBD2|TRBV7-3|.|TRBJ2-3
CASSPTGGSTDTQYF
TGTGCCAGCAGCCCGACGGGGGGAAGCACAGATACGCAGTATTTT
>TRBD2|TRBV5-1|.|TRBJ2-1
CASSLDSGGTGNEQFF
TGCGCCAGCAGCTTAGATAGCGGGGGGACCGGCAATGAGCAGTTCTTC
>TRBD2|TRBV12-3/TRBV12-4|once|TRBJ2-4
CASRPSGGHIQYF
TGTGCCAGCCGTCCGAGCGGGGGACACATTCAGTACTTC
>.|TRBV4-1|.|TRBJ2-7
CASSPGQGLAGGLEQYF
TGCGCCAGCAGCCCGGGACAGGGGTTAGCGGGGGGTCTCGAGCAGTACTTC
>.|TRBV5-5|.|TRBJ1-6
CASSWGGTGFDSPLHF
TGTGCCAGCAGCTGGGGGGGTACAGGGTTTGACTCACCCCTCCACTTT
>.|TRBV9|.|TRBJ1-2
CASSSYGESYGYTF
TGTGCCAGCAGTTCCTATGGGGAGTCATATGGCTACACCTTC